The TCR beta chain under discussion was sequenced for a study of blood T cell repertoires in COVID-19. The CDR3 loop spans 16 amino acids. The V gene lost 0 bases and the J gene lost 10 bases, with 17 bases spanning the gap. Germline-derived CDR1 and CDR2 are SGHTS and YDEGEE. Original data processing: Researchers report that nucleated cell counts were estimated from reference gene primer amplification. TCRdb's copy holds only in-frame clones and misses some; the assay was immunoSEQ multiplex PCR. The V and J calls and clone size come from that table; D and trimming were worked out from the DNA. Among around 250,000 clones listed, 70% to 90% were seen once.

Sequenced: PBMCs or T cells enriched from blood (not recorded which). This clonotype was sampled from a woman between 45 and 65 years old with acute COVID-19. This sequence joins TRBV5-8 and TRBJ1-6, with D perhaps TRBD1 (5 bases). CDR3 in amino acids: CASSLVVGRVGSPLHF. CDR3 nucleotides: TGTGCCAGCAGCTTGGTGGTCGGCAGGGTAGGATCACCCCTCCACTTT.